The next 5 T cell receptor beta chains were all read from a single sample in a study of Ad26.COV2.S vaccination and SARS-CoV-2 variants. Treatment denoted: over 15 received Ad26.COV2.S at low or high dose, single or two shots; 5 received placebo; per-sample allocation not given. Samples came from day 63 after the first vaccine or placebo injection. Sequenced by immunoSEQ multiplex PCR; TCRdb stores in-frame clones only, minus some. This table holds about 440,000 clones, roughly nine tenths found once. This sample comprised peripheral blood, obtained in a trial of Ad26.COV2.S vaccine versus placebo. The receptors here all came from a person between 18 and 59 years old who received the Ad26.COV2.S COVID-19 vaccine or a placebo.

The count of this clone is one. Other DNA sequences in this specimen translate into the identical CDR3. The V call is TRBV19, the J call TRBJ2-7; tentatively, D is TRBD2 (5 bases). V lost 0 bases, J lost 3 bases, and 9 bases lay in between. The CDR3 length is 14 residues. CDR1 is LNHDA and CDR2 is SQIVND in the germline V gene (reference sequence). CDR3 region: CASSIDASSYEQYF. DNA for the CDR3: TGTGCCAGTAGTATAGACGCTAGCAGCTACGAGCAGTACTTC.

The chain couples TRBV3-1 (or the pseudogene TRBV3-2) to TRBJ2-1; no definite D call. V was clipped by 2 bases and J by 9 bases, with 5 bases between them. The CDR3 has 11 amino acids. Germline CDR1 is LGHDT and CDR2 is YNNKEL (reference sequence). The CDR3 DNA is TGTGCCAGCAGCCAACATGGTGAGCAGTTCTTC. It encodes CASSQHGEQFF.

This clone was counted a few times. The rearrangement joins TRBV6-5 to TRBJ1-5; 8 positions agree with TRBD1. The junction had 4 bases not matched to a gene; V was cut back by 6 bases and J by 3 bases. Germline V gene lookup returns CDR1 MNHEY and CDR2 SVGAGI. This CDR3 region has 14 residues. The CDR3 is CASRAGQANQPQHF. The CDR3 DNA is TGTGCCAGCAGGGCGGGACAGGCCAATCAGCCCCAGCATTTT.

V and J are TRBV2 and TRBJ1-6; D gene ambiguous. Trimming shortened V by 7 bases and J by 7 bases, and 11 bases separated the two germline ends. The CDR3 runs 13 residues. Germline loops: CDR1 SNHLY, CDR2 FYNNEI. This chain's CDR3 is CASMGAQNSPLHF. The CDR3 coding sequence is TGTGCCAGCATGGGAGCCCAAAATTCACCCCTCCACTTT.

The CDR3 DNA reads as TGTGCCAGCAGCGCCTCGAGGAGCTCCTACAATGAGCAGTTCTTC. Its translation: CASSASRSSYNEQFF. V usage is TRBV7-3 and J usage is TRBJ2-1, with no clear D. Deletions cut 5 bases from V and 0 bases from J, with 11 bases between. CDR1 is SGHTA and CDR2 is FQGTGA in the germline V gene. CDR3 size: 15 residues.